The following is a T cell receptor beta chain sequence with its context. The antigen remains unidentified. Memory CD4+ cells were the fraction left after CD45RA+ naive selection. This entry comes from a study of shared clonotypes between healthy human individuals. Study-wide results and limits: Non-shared clonotypes had lower generation probabilities than clonotypes shared by all four sorted-subset donors.

Method: immunoSEQ multiplex PCR; TCRdb's copy keeps in-frame clones and lacks some. The sample gives 2 million to 2.5 million clones, roughly 93% of which show up once; 0.39% is in the top ten. V lost 0 bases and J 4 bases, leaving 10 bases between the germline ends. CDR1 and CDR2 from the germline V gene are SGHNT and YYREEE (reference sequence). This CDR3 is 14 amino acids long. V and J are TRBV5-4 and TRBJ2-5, with D perhaps matching TRBD2 (5 bases). This TCR was recovered from a man between 18 and 29 years old in good health. Some clones in this sample may be carry-over from other donors' samples. Sequenced sample: naive CD4+ T cells from PBMCs. Described subset: CD45RA+ positively selected. The CDR3 sequence: CASSLGEPVETQYF. CDR3 DNA sequence: TGTGCCAGCAGCTTGGGGGAGCCGGTAGAGACCCAGTACTTC. The full variable domain, completed using reference TRBV5-4 and TRBJ2-5, is ETGVTQSPTHLIKTRGQQVTLRCSSQSGHNTVSWYQQALGQGPQFIFQYYREEENGRGNFPPRFSGLQFPNYSSELNVNALELDDSALYLCASSLGEPVETQYFGPGTRLLVL.